Given below is one TCR beta chain in context. What it recognizes is unknown. This entry belongs to a study of shared clonotypes between healthy human individuals. Study results and limitations: Researchers found naive subsets generally carried larger estimated richness than memory subsets.

The ends were cut back, 0 bases at V and 3 bases at J, with 16 bases in the middle. Germline V gene sequence: CDR1 SGDLS, CDR2 YYNGEE. The CDR3 contains 16 residues. Naive CD8 populations comprised CD45RO-negative cells positively selected for CCR7, excluding terminally differentiated effector memory CD45RA+ cells. Profiling relied on immunoSEQ multiplex PCR, and the TCRdb table lists in-frame clones only, not all of them. The table records about 2 million clones, approximately 95% of them present only once. Specimen: naive CD8+ T cells sorted from blood. This chain links TRBV9 with TRBJ2-7, with a tentative D call TRBD2 (5 bases). The clonotype originates from a man aged 18 to 29 in good health. CDR3 residues: CASSVVLREFSYEQYF. The CDR3 DNA reads TGTGCCAGCAGCGTAGTGCTCCGGGAATTTAGCTACGAGCAGTACTTC.